The clone carrying this T cell receptor (beta chain) turned up a few times. What it binds is unknown. The sample is drawn from a study of blood T cells in healthy people across ages. For the study at large: Researchers report that template switching captured about one barcoded beta molecule per two T cells. Study-level findings and limits: Diversity estimates from one million T cells were considered underestimates.

A J-beta primer mix and a sample-barcoded 5' primer were used in a second PCR of about 7 to 12 cycles. TCRdb itself ran the 5' RACE reads through MiXCR, one entry per CDR3 protein. The sample includes 1.4 million or so distinct CDR3 sequences, roughly 43% of them seen just once. The length of the CDR3 is 16 residues. Germline CDR1 reads MGHDK; CDR2 reads SYGVNS. V was clipped by 3 bases and J by 6 bases, with 18 bases between them. The chain carries TRBV25-1 and TRBJ2-1; either TRBD1 or TRBD2 may supply D (5 bases each). The material sequenced was blood. This receptor was obtained from a woman under 30 in good health. In DNA, the CDR3 is TGTGCCAGCAGTGATTCAAACGGGAAAAGGGGCAATGAGCAGTTCTTC. Protein sequence: CASSDSNGKRGNEQFF.